This is a list of T cell receptor beta chains from one sample in a study of cytomegalovirus exposure and HLA in healthy donors. Sequencing used immunoSEQ multiplex PCR; TCRdb keeps in-frame clones, though not all of them. The sample includes more than 150,000 clones, more than 80% of them seen just once. The sample comprised PBMCs. Receptor source: a man between 18 and 35 years old in good health and CMV-seropositive. Each CDR3 is given with its conserved first and last residue. D genes are given only for firm matches. Clone size is stated in some rows and not others, as once, few, many or a class when expanded.

d_gene,abundance,v_gene,j_gene,CDR3aa,CDR3nt
.,.,TRBV7-7,TRBJ2-3,CASSPDGDTQYF,TGTGCCAGCAGCCCTGACGGGGATACGCAGTATTTT
TRBD1,.,TRBV27,TRBJ2-7,CASRRSGGHEQYF,TGTGCCAGCAGACGCTCAGGGGGCCACGAGCAGTACTTC
.,.,TRBV4-3,TRBJ1-4,CASSQVGRGEKLFF,TGCGCCAGCAGCCAAGTCGGGCGGGGGGAAAAACTGTTTTTT
TRBD2,once,TRBV7-9,TRBJ2-7,CASSFSLAGGQSYEQYF,TGTGCCAGCAGCTTCTCCCTAGCGGGAGGACAGTCCTACGAGCAGTACTTC
.,once,TRBV11-2,TRBJ1-1,CASRTLQGSNTEAFF,TGTGCCAGCAGAACCCTACAGGGATCGAACACTGAAGCTTTCTTT
TRBD1,.,TRBV30,TRBJ1-5,CAWSLTAGGNNQPQHF,TGTGCCTGGAGTCTCACAGCAGGGGGCAACAATCAGCCCCAGCATTTT
TRBD2,.,TRBV5-4,TRBJ2-2,CASSRGTRERGELFF,TGTGCCAGCAGCCGCGGGACTAGAGAGCGCGGGGAGCTGTTTTTT
TRBD2,.,TRBV6-5,TRBJ2-5,CASTPGRGETQYF,TGTGCCAGCACTCCCGGGAGGGGGGAGACCCAGTACTTC
TRBD1,.,TRBV18,TRBJ2-6,CASSPAGQGIFGANVLTF,TGTGCCAGCTCACCCGCCGGACAGGGGATCTTTGGGGCCAACGTCCTGACTTTC
TRBD2,.,TRBV19,TRBJ2-1,CASSTTSDYEQFF,TGTGCCAGTAGTACCACTAGCGACTATGAGCAGTTCTTC
.,.,TRBV6-5,TRBJ1-1,CASRQGPHTEAFF,TGTGCCAGCAGGCAGGGCCCCCACACTGAAGCTTTCTTT
.,.,TRBV15,TRBJ1-5,CATSRVMGGNQPQHF,TGTGCCACCAGCAGAGTCATGGGAGGCAATCAGCCCCAGCATTTT
.,.,TRBV6-5,TRBJ2-1,CASSLRGLRYNEQFF,TGTGCCAGCAGTCTACGGGGACTTCGATACAATGAGCAGTTCTTC
.,once,TRBV6-6,TRBJ2-3,CASSYPAAQGGTQYF,TGTGCCAGCAGTTACCCCGCGGCACAGGGGGGGACGCAGTATTTT
TRBD2,once,TRBV9,TRBJ2-3,CASSVVKSGVNTDTQYF,TGTGCCAGCAGCGTAGTGAAGAGCGGGGTGAACACAGATACGCAGTATTTT
.,.,TRBV7-9,TRBJ2-7,CASSPGKYEQYF,TGTGCCAGCAGTCCCGGGAAGTACGAGCAGTACTTC
.,few,TRBV10-1,TRBJ2-2,CASSTSGAGELFF,TGCGCCAGCAGCACTTCAGGGGCCGGGGAGCTGTTTTTT
.,few,TRBV29-1,TRBJ2-1,CSSSTPPAEQFF,TGCAGCTCTTCGACTCCCCCGGCCGAGCAGTTCTTC
.,.,TRBV27,TRBJ2-3,CASSFSGLAATDTQYF,TGTGCCAGCTCCTTCTCCGGACTTGCGGCCACAGATACGCAGTATTTT
.,.,TRBV6-5,TRBJ2-1,CASSYRPGIHNEQFF,TGTGCCAGCAGTTACCGGCCCGGGATCCACAATGAGCAGTTCTTC
.,.,TRBV9,TRBJ2-7,CASSVGHSYEQYF,TGTGCCAGCAGCGTCGGACATTCCTACGAGCAGTACTTC
TRBD2,.,TRBV12-5,TRBJ2-3,CASAPVRLAGGVMTTDTQYF,TGTGCTAGTGCCCCCGTCCGACTAGCGGGAGGCGTCATGACCACAGATACGCAGTATTTT
TRBD1,.,TRBV6-1,TRBJ1-1,CATARDSSTEAFF,TGTGCCACGGCAAGGGACAGCTCAACTGAAGCTTTCTTT
TRBD1,.,TRBV10-3,TRBJ2-3,CAISAGTVPTDTQYF,TGTGCCATCAGCGCCGGGACAGTACCCACAGATACGCAGTATTTT
TRBD2,.,TRBV7-2,TRBJ2-7,CASSSTSGRRKQYF,TGTGCCAGCAGCTCCACTAGCGGGAGAAGGAAGCAGTACTTC
.,.,TRBV19,TRBJ1-1,CASSVGQRAFF,TGTGCCAGTAGTGTTGGACAGAGGGCTTTCTTT
.,.,TRBV4-2,TRBJ1-1,CASSQAGNTEAFF,TGTGCCAGCAGCCAGGCAGGGAACACTGAAGCTTTCTTT
TRBD2,.,TRBV5-6,TRBJ2-5,CASSSATSGQETQYF,TGTGCCAGCAGCTCCGCGACTAGCGGCCAAGAGACCCAGTACTTC
.,.,TRBV27,TRBJ1-2,CASSGQGSYGYTF,TGTGCCAGCAGTGGCCAGGGTTCTTATGGCTACACCTTC
.,.,TRBV30,TRBJ1-4,CAWSLGGSSQKLFF,TGTGCCTGGAGCCTAGGGGGTTCGAGTCAAAAACTGTTTTTT
.,once,TRBV7-2,TRBJ1-1,CASLLGRNTEAFF,TGTGCCAGTCTGCTGGGGAGGAACACTGAAGCTTTCTTT